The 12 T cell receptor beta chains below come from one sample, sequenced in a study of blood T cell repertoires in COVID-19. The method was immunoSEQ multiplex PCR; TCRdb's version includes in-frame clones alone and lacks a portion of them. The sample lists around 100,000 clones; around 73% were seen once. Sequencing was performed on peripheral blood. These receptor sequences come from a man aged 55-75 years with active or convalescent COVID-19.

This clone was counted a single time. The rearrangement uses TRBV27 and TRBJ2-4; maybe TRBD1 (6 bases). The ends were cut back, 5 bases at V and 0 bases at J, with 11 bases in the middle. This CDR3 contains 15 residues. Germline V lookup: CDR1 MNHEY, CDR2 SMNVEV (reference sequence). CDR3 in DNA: TGTGCCAGCAGTAGAAACAGGGTAGCCAAAAACATTCAGTACTTC. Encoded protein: CASSRNRVAKNIQYF.

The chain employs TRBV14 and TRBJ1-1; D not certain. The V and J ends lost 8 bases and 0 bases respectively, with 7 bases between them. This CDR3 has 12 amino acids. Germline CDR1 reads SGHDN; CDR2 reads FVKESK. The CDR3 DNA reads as TGTGCCAGCGGCGGCGTGAACACTGAAGCTTTCTTT. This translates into CASGGVNTEAFF.

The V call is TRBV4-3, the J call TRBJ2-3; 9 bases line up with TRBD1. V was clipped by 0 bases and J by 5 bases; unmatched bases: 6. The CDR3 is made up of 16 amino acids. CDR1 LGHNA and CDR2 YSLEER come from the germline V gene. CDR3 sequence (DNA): TGCGCCAGCAGCCAAGAGTTACAGGGGGCCGAAGATACGCAGTATTTT. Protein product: CASSQELQGAEDTQYF.

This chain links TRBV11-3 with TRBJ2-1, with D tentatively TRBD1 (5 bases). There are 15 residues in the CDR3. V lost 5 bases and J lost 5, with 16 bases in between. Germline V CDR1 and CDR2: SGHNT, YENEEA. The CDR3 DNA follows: TGTGCCAGCAGCCCTGAGGTAAGGGGCGACAATGAGCAGTTCTTC. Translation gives CASSPEVRGDNEQFF. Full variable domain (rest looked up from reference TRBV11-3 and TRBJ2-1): EAGVVQSPRYKIIEKKQPVAFWCNPISGHNTLYWYLQNLGQGPELLIRYENEEAVDDSQLPKDRFSAERLKGVDSTLKIQPAELGDSAVYLCASSPEVRGDNEQFFGPGTRLTVL.

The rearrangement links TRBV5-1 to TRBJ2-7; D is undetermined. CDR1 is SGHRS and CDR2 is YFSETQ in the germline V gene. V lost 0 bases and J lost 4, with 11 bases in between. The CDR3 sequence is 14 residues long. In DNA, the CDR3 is TGCGCCAGCAGCTTGGGCGGAATGGGTTACGAGCAGTACTTC. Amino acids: CASSLGGMGYEQYF.

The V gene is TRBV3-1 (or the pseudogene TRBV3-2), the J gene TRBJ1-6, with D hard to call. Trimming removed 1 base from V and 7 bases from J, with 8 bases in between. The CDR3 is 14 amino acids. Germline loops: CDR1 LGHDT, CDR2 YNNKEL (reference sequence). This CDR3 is CASSQGQINSPLHF. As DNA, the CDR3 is TGTGCCAGCAGCCAAGGGCAGATAAATTCACCCCTCCACTTT.

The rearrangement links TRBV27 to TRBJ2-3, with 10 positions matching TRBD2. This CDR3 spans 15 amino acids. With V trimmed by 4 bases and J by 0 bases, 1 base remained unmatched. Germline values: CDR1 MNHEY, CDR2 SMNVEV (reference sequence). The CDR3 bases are TGTGCCAGCAGTTCACTAGCGGGGAGCACAGATACGCAGTATTTT. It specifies CASSSLAGSTDTQYF.

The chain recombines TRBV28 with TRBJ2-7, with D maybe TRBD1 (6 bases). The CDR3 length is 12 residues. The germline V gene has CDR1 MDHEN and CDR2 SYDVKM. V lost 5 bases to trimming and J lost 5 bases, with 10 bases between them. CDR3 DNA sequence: TGTGCCAGCAGTACTGGACAGCACGAGCAGTACTTC. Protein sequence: CASSTGQHEQYF.

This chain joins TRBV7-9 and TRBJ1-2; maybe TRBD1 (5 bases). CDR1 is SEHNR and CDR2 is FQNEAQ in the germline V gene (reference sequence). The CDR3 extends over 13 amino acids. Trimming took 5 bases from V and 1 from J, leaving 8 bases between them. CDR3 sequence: CASSARVNYGYTF. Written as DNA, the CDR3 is TGTGCCAGCAGCGCCAGGGTTAACTATGGCTACACCTTC. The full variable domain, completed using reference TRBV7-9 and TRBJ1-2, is DTGVSQNPRHKITKRGQNVTFRCDPISEHNRLYWYRQTLGQGPEFLTYFQNEAQLEKSRLLSDRFSAERPKGSFSTLEIQRTEQGDSAMYLCASSARVNYGYTFGSGTRLTVV.

CDR3 region: CASSQDGRGETQYF. The CDR3 DNA is TGCGCCAGCAGCCAAGATGGGAGGGGTGAGACCCAGTACTTC. V usage is TRBV4-1 and J usage is TRBJ2-5, with 7 bases lining up with TRBD2. This CDR3 is 14 amino acids long. J gave up 5 bases and V 0 bases, and 3 bases lay outside the gene matches. The germline V gene encodes CDR1 MGHRA and CDR2 YSYEKL.

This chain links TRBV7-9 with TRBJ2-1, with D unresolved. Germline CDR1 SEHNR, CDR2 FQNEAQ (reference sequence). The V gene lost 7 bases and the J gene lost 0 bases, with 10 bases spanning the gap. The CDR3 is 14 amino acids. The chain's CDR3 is CASKTSYSYNEQFF. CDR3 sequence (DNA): TGTGCCAGCAAAACTTCATACTCCTACAATGAGCAGTTCTTC. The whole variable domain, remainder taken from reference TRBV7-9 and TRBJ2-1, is DTGVSQNPRHKITKRGQNVTFRCDPISEHNRLYWYRQTLGQGPEFLTYFQNEAQLEKSRLLSDRFSAERPKGSFSTLEIQRTEQGDSAMYLCASKTSYSYNEQFFGPGTRLTVL.

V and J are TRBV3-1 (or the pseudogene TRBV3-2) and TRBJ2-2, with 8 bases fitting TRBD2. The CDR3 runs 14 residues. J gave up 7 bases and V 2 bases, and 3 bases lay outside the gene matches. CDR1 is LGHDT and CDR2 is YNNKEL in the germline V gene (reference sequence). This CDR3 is CASSQRSGSGELFF. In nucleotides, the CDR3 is TGTGCCAGCAGCCAACGGAGCGGGAGCGGGGAGCTGTTTTTT.